The 8 T cell receptor beta chains reported below all come from one sample, sequenced in a study of blood T cell repertoires in COVID-19. Clones were read by immunoSEQ multiplex PCR, and TCRdb kept only the in-frame ones, dropping some. The sample contains over 50,000 clones, 80% to 85% of which appear only once. Sequencing was carried out using peripheral blood. The receptors come from a middle-aged man with acute or convalescent COVID-19.

V usage is TRBV27 and J usage is TRBJ1-6; 7 nucleotides align to TRBD1. Germline V CDR1 and CDR2: MNHEY, SMNVEV (reference sequence). The CDR3 is 15 amino acids. V gave up 5 bases and J gave up 7 bases; unmatched junction bases: 8. CDR3 bases: TGTGCCAGCAGTATCGGACAGGAGGGAAATTCACCCCTCCACTTT. Amino acids: CASSIGQEGNSPLHF.

The chain combines TRBV3-1 (or the pseudogene TRBV3-2) with TRBJ1-2, with TRBD1 as a possible D gene (5 bases). V gave up 4 bases and J gave up 8 bases, with 8 bases separating them. This CDR3 is 11 amino acids long. CDR1 is LGHDT and CDR2 is YNNKEL in the germline V gene (reference sequence). Here the CDR3 DNA reads TGTGCCAGCAGCCGGGGGAGGGGCTACACCTTC. Encoded protein: CASSRGRGYTF.

The chain employs TRBV29-1 and TRBJ2-1, with D possibly being TRBD1 (6 bases). Trimming cost V 6 bases and J 8 bases, with 17 bases left between them. From germline, CDR1 is SQVTM and CDR2 ANQGSEA. The CDR3 consists of 13 residues. In DNA form, the CDR3 reads TGCAGCGTAAACAGGGATCCCGGCGATGAGCAGTTCTTC. Translating gives CSVNRDPGDEQFF.

V is TRBV5-1 and J is TRBJ1-3; D unclear. The ends were cut back, 0 bases at V and 3 bases at J, with 19 bases in the middle. From germline, CDR1 is SGHRS and CDR2 YFSETQ. CDR3 size: 18 residues. CDR3 nucleotides: TGCGCCAGCAGCTTGGCCCGCTTTTGTCGAGGGAATGGAAACACCATATATTTT. This codes for CASSLARFCRGNGNTIYF. Using reference TRBV5-1 and TRBJ1-3 for the parts outside the CDR3, the full variable domain is KAGVTQTPRYLIKTRGQQVTLSCSPISGHRSVSWYQQTPGQGLQFLFEYFSETQRNKGNFPGRFSGRQFSNSRSEMNVSTLELGDSALYLCASSLARFCRGNGNTIYFGEGSWLTVV.

The V call is TRBV12-3 or TRBV12-4, the J call TRBJ2-5, with no clear D. The CDR3 is 12 amino acids. V was pared by 3 bases and J by 5 bases, with 7 bases between. CDR3 region: CASSFLSETQYF. The CDR3 DNA is TGTGCCAGCAGTTTTCTCTCCGAGACCCAGTACTTC.

The rearrangement links TRBV6-6 to TRBJ2-5; 7 nucleotides agree with TRBD1. This CDR3 comprises 14 residues. Germline V gives CDR1 MNHNY, CDR2 SVGAGI (reference sequence). The V segment lost 5 bases and the J segment 1 base; nucleotides outside the gene matches: 4. CDR3 DNA sequence: TGTGCCAGCAGTCGGACAGGACGCCAAGAGACCCAGTACTTC. Residues: CASSRTGRQETQYF.

The chain has TRBV2 and TRBJ2-7; no firm D call. Germline CDR1 reads SNHLY; CDR2 reads FYNNEI. The germline V and J ends were trimmed by 2 bases and 2 bases, with 10 bases remaining between them. The CDR3 loop spans 14 amino acids. CDR3 coding DNA: TGTGCCAGCAGTGAATGGTGGCAGACCTACGAGCAGTACTTC. Residues: CASSEWWQTYEQYF.

J is TRBJ2-2 and V is TRBV27; possibly TRBD1 for D (5 bases). V shed 6 bases and J shed 2 bases, with 16 bases lying between them. Germline V gives CDR1 MNHEY, CDR2 SMNVEV (reference sequence). This CDR3 is built from 16 residues. The CDR3 sequence: CASRIQTALNTGELFF. In DNA form, the CDR3 reads TGTGCCAGCAGGATTCAGACAGCCCTTAACACCGGGGAGCTGTTTTTT.